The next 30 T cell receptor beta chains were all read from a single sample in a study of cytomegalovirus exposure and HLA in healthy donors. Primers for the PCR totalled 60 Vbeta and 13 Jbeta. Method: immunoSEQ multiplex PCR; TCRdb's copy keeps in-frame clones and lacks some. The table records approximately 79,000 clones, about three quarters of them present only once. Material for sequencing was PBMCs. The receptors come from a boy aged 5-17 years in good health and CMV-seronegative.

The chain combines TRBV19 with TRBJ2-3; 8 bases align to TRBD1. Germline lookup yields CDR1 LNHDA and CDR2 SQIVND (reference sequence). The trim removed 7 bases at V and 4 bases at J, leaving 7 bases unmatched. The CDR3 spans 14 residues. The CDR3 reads CASNHQGAADTQYF. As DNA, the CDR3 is TGTGCCAGTAATCACCAGGGGGCCGCAGATACGCAGTATTTT.

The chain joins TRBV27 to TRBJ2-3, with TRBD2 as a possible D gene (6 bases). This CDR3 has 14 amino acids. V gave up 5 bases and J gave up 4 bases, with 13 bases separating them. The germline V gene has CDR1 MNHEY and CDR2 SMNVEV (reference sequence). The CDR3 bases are TGTGCCAGCAGTAAACAGACGGGGGCAGATACGCAGTATTTT. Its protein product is CASSKQTGADTQYF.

This chain's CDR3 is CASSRQGNYGYTF. As DNA, the CDR3 is TGTGCCAGCAGTCGACAGGGGAACTATGGCTACACCTTC. The V call is TRBV28, the J call TRBJ1-2, with TRBD1 identical over 8 bases. With V trimmed by 5 bases and J by 2 bases, 1 base remained unmatched. The CDR3 loop spans 13 amino acids. Per the germline V gene, CDR1 is MDHEN and CDR2 is SYDVKM.

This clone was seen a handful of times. The CDR3 DNA is TGCGCCAGCAGCTTGAAGGGGTTGGATGAAAAACTGTTTTTT. Protein: CASSLKGLDEKLFF. The rearrangement uses TRBV5-1 and TRBJ1-4, with D maybe TRBD1 (5 bases). CDR3 length: 14 residues. V was cut by 1 base and J by 6 bases, with 10 bases left in between. Per the germline V gene, CDR1 is SGHRS and CDR2 is YFSETQ.

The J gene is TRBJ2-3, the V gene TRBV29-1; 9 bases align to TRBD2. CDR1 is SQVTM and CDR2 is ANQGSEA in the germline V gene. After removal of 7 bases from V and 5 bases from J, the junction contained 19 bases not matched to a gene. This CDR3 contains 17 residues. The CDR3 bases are TGCAGCGCCCACGCGAGCGGGCGGGGGGGAGCGGGAGATACGCAGTATTTT. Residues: CSAHASGRGGAGDTQYF.

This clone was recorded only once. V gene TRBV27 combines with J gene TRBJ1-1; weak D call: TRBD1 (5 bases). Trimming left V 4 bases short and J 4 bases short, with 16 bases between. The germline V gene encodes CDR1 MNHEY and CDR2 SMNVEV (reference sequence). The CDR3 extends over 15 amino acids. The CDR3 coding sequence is TGTGCCAGCAGTTCTTTGAACGTCACAGGCACTGAAGCTTTCTTT. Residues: CASSSLNVTGTEAFF.

For the CDR3, the DNA is TGTGCTAGTGGTTTGGCTCCTAACAATGAGCAGTTCTTC. Protein sequence: CASGLAPNNEQFF. This chain uses TRBV12-5 with TRBJ2-1, with D unclear. V lost 1 base to trimming and J lost 5 bases, with 6 bases between them. Germline CDR1 is LGHNT and CDR2 is FRNRAP. This CDR3 is 13 amino acids long.

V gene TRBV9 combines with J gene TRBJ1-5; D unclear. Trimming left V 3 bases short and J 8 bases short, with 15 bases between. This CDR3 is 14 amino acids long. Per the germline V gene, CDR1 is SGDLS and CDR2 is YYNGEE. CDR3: CASSGPGTWEPQHF. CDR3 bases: TGTGCCAGCAGCGGACCGGGAACCTGGGAGCCCCAGCATTTT.

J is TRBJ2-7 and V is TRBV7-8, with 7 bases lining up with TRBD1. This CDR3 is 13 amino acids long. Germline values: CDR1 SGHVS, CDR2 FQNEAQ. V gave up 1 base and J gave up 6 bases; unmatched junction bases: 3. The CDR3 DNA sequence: TGTGCCAGCAGCTTAGTTGGGGACAGCGAGCAGTACTTC. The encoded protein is CASSLVGDSEQYF.

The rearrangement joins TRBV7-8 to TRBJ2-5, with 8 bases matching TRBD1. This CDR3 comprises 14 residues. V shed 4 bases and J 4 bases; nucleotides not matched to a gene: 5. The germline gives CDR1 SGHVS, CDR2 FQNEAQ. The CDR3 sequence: CASSSRTGRETQYF. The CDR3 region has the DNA TGTGCCAGCAGCTCAAGGACAGGGCGAGAGACCCAGTACTTC.

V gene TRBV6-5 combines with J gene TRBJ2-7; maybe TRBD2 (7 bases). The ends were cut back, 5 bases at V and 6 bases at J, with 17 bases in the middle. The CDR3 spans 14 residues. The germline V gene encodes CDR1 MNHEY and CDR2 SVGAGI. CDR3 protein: CASSLPSGEGEQYF. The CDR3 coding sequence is TGTGCCAGCAGTCTCCCTTCAGGGGAGGGCGAGCAGTACTTC.

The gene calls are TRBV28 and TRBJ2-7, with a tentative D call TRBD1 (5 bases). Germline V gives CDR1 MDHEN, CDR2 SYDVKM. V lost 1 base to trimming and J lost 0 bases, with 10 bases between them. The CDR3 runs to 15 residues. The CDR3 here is CASSLSAGFSYEQYF. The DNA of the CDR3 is TGTGCCAGCAGTTTATCGGCAGGGTTCTCCTACGAGCAGTACTTC. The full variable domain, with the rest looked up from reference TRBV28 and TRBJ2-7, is DVKVTQSSRYLVKRTGEKVFLECVQDMDHENMFWYRQDPGLGLRLIYFSYDVKMKEKGDIPEGYSVSREKKERFSLILESASTNQTSMYLCASSLSAGFSYEQYFGPGTRLTVT.

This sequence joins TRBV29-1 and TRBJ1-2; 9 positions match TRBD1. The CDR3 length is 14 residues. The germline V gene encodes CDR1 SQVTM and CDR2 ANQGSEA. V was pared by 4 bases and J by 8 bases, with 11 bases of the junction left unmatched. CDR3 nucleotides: TGCAGCGTTGTAGGACAGGGGATTTTGTGGGGCTACACCTTC. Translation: CSVVGQGILWGYTF. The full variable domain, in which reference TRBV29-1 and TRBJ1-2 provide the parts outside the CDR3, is SAVISQKPSRDICQRGTSLTIQCQVDSQVTMMFWYRQQPGQSLTLIATANQGSEATYESGFVIDKFPISRPNLTFSTLTVSNMSPEDSSIYLCSVVGQGILWGYTFGSGTRLTVV.

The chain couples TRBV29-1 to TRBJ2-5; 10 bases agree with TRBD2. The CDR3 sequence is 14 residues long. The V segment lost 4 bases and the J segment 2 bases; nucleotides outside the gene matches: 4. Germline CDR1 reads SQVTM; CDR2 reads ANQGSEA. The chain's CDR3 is CSVGGSGGQETQYF. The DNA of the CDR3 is TGCAGCGTTGGGGGTAGCGGGGGGCAAGAGACCCAGTACTTC.

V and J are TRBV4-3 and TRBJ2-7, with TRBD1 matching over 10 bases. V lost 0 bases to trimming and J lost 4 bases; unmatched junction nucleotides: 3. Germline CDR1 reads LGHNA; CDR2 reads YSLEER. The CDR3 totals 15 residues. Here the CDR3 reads CASSQDEGQGYEQYF. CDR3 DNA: TGCGCCAGCAGCCAAGATGAGGGACAGGGGTACGAGCAGTACTTC.

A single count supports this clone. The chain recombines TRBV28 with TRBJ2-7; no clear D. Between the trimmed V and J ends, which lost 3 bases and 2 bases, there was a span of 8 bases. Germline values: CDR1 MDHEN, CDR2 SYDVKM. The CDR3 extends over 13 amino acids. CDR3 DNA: TGTGCCAGCAGTTTGGCTGGCACCTACGAGCAGTACTTC. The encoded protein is CASSLAGTYEQYF.

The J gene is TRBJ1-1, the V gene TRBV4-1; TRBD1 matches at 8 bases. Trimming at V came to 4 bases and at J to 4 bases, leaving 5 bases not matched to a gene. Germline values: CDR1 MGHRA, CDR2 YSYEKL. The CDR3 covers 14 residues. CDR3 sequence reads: CASSLIQGGTEAFF. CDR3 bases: TGCGCCAGCAGCCTCATACAGGGGGGCACTGAAGCTTTCTTT.

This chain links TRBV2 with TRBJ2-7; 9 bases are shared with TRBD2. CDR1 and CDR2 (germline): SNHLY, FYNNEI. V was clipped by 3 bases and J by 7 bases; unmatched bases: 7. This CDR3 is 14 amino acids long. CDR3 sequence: CASSDLAGAMEQYF. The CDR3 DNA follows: TGTGCCAGCAGTGATTTAGCGGGAGCTATGGAGCAGTACTTC. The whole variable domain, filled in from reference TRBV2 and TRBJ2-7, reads EPEVTQTPSHQVTQMGQEVILRCVPISNHLYFYWYRQILGQKVEFLVSFYNNEISEKSEIFDDQFSVERPDGSNFTLKIRSTKLEDSAMYFCASSDLAGAMEQYFGPGTRLTVT.

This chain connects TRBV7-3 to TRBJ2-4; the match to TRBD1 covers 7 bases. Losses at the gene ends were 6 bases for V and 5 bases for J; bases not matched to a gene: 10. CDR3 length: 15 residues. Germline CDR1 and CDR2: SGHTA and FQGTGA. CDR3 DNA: TGTGCCAGCAGTTTATCCCGGGACAGTCAAAACATTCAGTACTTC. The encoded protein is CASSLSRDSQNIQYF.

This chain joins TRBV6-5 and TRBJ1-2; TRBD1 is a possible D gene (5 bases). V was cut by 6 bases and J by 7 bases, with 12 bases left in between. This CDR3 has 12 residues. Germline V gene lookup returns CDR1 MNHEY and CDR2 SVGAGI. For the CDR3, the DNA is TGTGCCAGCAGCATGGGGGGAGCTGGCTACACCTTC. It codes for CASSMGGAGYTF.

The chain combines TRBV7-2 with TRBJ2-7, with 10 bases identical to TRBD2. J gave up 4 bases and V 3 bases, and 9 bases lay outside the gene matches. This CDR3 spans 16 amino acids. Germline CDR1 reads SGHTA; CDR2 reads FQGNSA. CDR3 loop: CASSFSRAGGRYEQYF. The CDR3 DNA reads TGTGCCAGCAGCTTCTCCCGAGCGGGAGGGCGTTACGAGCAGTACTTC.

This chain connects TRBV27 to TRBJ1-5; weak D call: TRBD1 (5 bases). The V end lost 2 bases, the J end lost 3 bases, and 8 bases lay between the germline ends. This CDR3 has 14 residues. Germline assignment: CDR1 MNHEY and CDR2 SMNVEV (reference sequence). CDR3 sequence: CASSLAGPNQPQHF. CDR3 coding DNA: TGTGCCAGCAGTTTAGCGGGACCCAATCAGCCCCAGCATTTT.

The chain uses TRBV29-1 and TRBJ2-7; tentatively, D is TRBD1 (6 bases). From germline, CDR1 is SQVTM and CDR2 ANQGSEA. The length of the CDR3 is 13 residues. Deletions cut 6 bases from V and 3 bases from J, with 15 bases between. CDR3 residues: CSVADSLGYEQYF. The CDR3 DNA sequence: TGCAGCGTGGCGGACAGTCTTGGCTACGAGCAGTACTTC.

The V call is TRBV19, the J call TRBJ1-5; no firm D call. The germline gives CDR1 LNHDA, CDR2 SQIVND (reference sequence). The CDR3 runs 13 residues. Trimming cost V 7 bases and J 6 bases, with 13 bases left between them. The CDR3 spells CASNRGGSQPQHF. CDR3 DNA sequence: TGTGCCAGTAACCGGGGAGGGAGTCAGCCCCAGCATTTT. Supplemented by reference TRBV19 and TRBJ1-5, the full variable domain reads DGGITQSPKYLFRKEGQNVTLSCEQNLNHDAMYWYRQDPGQGLRLIYYSQIVNDFQKGDIAEGYSVSREKKESFPLTVTSAQKNPTAFYLCASNRGGSQPQHFGDGTRLSIL.

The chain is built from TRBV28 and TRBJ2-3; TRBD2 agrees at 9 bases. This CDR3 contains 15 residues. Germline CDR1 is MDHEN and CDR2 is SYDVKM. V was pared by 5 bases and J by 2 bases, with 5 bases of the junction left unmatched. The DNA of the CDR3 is TGTGCCAGCAGTCCGGGACTAGCCTACACAGATACGCAGTATTTT. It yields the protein CASSPGLAYTDTQYF.

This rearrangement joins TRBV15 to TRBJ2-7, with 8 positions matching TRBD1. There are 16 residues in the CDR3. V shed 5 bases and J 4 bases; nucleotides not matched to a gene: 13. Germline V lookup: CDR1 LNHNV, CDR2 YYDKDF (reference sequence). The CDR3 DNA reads TGTGCCACCAGCTTGGGACAGGCAGTTGTCGGATACGAGCAGTACTTC. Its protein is CATSLGQAVVGYEQYF.

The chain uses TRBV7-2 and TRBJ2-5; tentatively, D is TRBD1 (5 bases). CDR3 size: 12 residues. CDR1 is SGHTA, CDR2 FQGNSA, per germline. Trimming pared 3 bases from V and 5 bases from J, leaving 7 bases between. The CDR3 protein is CASSFKGETQYF. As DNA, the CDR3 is TGTGCCAGCAGCTTCAAGGGGGAGACCCAGTACTTC.

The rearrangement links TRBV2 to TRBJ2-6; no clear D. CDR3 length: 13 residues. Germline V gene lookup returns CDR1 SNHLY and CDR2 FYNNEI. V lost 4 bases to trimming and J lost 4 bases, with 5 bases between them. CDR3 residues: CASSASGANVLTF. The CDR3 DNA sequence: TGTGCCAGCAGTGCTTCCGGGGCCAACGTCCTGACTTTC.

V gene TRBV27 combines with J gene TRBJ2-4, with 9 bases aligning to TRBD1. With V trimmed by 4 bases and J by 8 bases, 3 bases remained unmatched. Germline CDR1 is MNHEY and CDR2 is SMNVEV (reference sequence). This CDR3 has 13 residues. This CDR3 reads CASSWTGEDIQYF. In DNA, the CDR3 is TGTGCCAGCAGTTGGACAGGGGAGGACATTCAGTACTTC.

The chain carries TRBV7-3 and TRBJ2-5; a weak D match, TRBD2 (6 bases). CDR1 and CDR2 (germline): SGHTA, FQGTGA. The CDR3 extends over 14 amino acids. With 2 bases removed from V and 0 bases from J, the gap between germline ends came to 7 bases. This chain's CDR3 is CASSLGGYQETQYF. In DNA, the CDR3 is TGTGCCAGCAGCTTAGGAGGGTACCAAGAGACCCAGTACTTC.